Each of the 25 T cell receptor beta chains below was sequenced from the same sample in a study of early T cells in non-severe SARS-CoV-2 infection. TCRdb reprocessed the 5' RACE reads with MiXCR, giving one entry per CDR3 protein. The sample lists about 28,000 distinct CDR3 sequences; 4.6% were seen once. The input for sequencing was whole blood, taken at baseline. The receptors come from an adult who was a healthcare worker with PCR-confirmed SARS-CoV-2 infection or an uninfected control (not recorded which).

This clonotype was observed many times. The genes are TRBV2 and TRBJ2-1; weak D call: TRBD2 (6 bases). The CDR3 extends over 13 amino acids. Trimming took 7 bases from V and 8 from J, leaving 15 bases between them. Germline values: CDR1 SNHLY, CDR2 FYNNEI. The CDR3 spells CASNQEGFDEQFF. In nucleotides, the CDR3 is TGTGCCAGCAATCAGGAGGGGTTCGATGAGCAGTTCTTC.

This clonotype has at least ten counts. The chain uses TRBV15 and TRBJ2-7; D is ambiguous. Germline V gene sequence: CDR1 LNHNV, CDR2 YYDKDF (reference sequence). The CDR3 is 16 amino acids. The V end was cut by 0 bases, the J end by 6 bases, with 18 bases between. This chain's CDR3 is CATSRDSLRPASEQYF. CDR3 in DNA: TGTGCCACCAGCAGAGACTCTTTACGACCCGCAAGCGAGCAGTACTTC. The full variable domain, rest sourced from reference TRBV15 and TRBJ2-7, is DAMVIQNPRYQVTQFGKPVTLSCSQTLNHNVMYWYQQKSSQAPKLLFHYYDKDFNNEADTPDNFQSRRPNTSFCFLDIRSPGLGDTAMYLCATSRDSLRPASEQYFGPGTRLTVT.

This clonotype was seen many times. The V call is TRBV6-2 or TRBV6-3, the J call TRBJ2-3; TRBD2 agrees at 10 bases. This CDR3 contains 16 residues. The V gene end was trimmed by 5 bases and the J gene end by 3 bases; junction bases not matched to a gene: 8. Looked up from germline, CDR1 is MNHEY and CDR2 is SVGEGT. CDR3 nucleotide sequence: TGTGCCAGCAGTCCCTTAACTAGCGGGGTAACAGATACGCAGTATTTT. Its protein product is CASSPLTSGVTDTQYF.

This clonotype was seen at least ten times. The rearrangement links TRBV24-1 to TRBJ1-1, with 7 bases matching TRBD1. V shed 2 bases, J shed 6 bases, and the junction held 2 bases outside the gene matches. This CDR3 spans 13 amino acids. From germline, CDR1 is KGHDR and CDR2 SFDVKD. The CDR3: CATSDSGGAEAFF. CDR3 nucleotide sequence: TGTGCCACCAGTGATTCAGGGGGAGCTGAAGCTTTCTTT.

This clonotype came up many times. The chain is built from TRBV11-2 and TRBJ2-7, with a possible D match to TRBD2 (6 bases). CDR1 and CDR2 (germline): SGHAT, FQNNGV. The CDR3 is 13 residues long. Deletions cut 5 bases from V and 2 bases from J, with 10 bases between. The CDR3 sequence is CASSRGTAYEQYF. CDR3 in DNA: TGTGCCAGCAGCCGGGGGACTGCCTACGAGCAGTACTTC.

This clonotype was found many times. This CDR3 is CASSHPGKSYEQYF. The CDR3 coding sequence is TGTGCCAGCAGCCATCCGGGCAAGTCCTACGAGCAGTACTTC. The gene calls are TRBV27 and TRBJ2-7, with D hard to call. Per the germline V gene, CDR1 is MNHEY and CDR2 is SMNVEV (reference sequence). Trimming stripped 6 bases from V and 1 base from J, with 13 bases between. The CDR3 is 14 residues long.

This clonotype was observed at least ten times. The chain couples TRBV12-3 or TRBV12-4 to TRBJ2-7; perhaps TRBD2 as D (6 bases). This CDR3 has 14 residues. Deletions cut 3 bases from V and 4 bases from J, with 13 bases between. This CDR3 reads CASSFARGTYEQYF. CDR3 coding DNA: TGTGCCAGCAGTTTTGCTCGGGGGACGTACGAGCAGTACTTC.

A few counts support this clonotype. The J gene is TRBJ2-7, the V gene TRBV19, with 8 bases aligning to TRBD1. J lost 2 bases, V lost 9 bases, and 12 bases had no gene match. CDR3 length: 15 amino acids. Germline V gene sequence: CDR1 LNHDA, CDR2 SQIVND (reference sequence). Here the CDR3 DNA reads TGTGCCAGCCCTATCCCCGGACAGGGAACCTACGAGCAGTACTTC. As protein: CASPIPGQGTYEQYF.

The sample holds a few counts of this clonotype. The J gene is TRBJ1-2, the V gene TRBV12-3 or TRBV12-4; D not resolved. The CDR3 has 16 residues. The V end lost 0 bases, the J end lost 7 bases, and 18 bases lay between the germline ends. CDR3 nucleotides: TGTGCCAGCAGTTTAGCGCGGGGTTCTGGTTTAATTGGCTACACCTTC. Protein product: CASSLARGSGLIGYTF.

This chain links TRBV10-3 with TRBJ1-2, with 7 bases matching TRBD1. Germline V gives CDR1 ENHRY, CDR2 SYGVKD. V gave up 11 bases and J gave up 3 bases; unmatched junction bases: 12. There are 14 residues in the CDR3. The CDR3 nucleotides are TGTGCCTCATCCGGAGGGGACAGCGACTATGGCTACACCTTC. Translating it yields CASSGGDSDYGYTF.

The chain carries TRBV18 and TRBJ2-3; 7 nucleotides align to TRBD2. V dropped 6 bases and J dropped 3; count of bases not matched to a gene: 0. Germline lookup yields CDR1 KGHSH and CDR2 LQKENI. The CDR3 is 12 amino acids. Here the CDR3 DNA reads TGTGCCAGCTCCGGGGGGACAGATACGCAGTATTTT. Translated, it gives CASSGGTDTQYF.

This chain uses TRBV27 with TRBJ2-7; no definite D call. The germline V gene encodes CDR1 MNHEY and CDR2 SMNVEV (reference sequence). The CDR3 runs to 17 residues. Deletions cut 2 bases from V and 0 bases from J, with 17 bases between. In nucleotides, the CDR3 is TGTGCCAGCAGTTTAACTTTTAGACGTACGAGCTCCTACGAGCAGTACTTC. Translation: CASSLTFRRTSSYEQYF.

By share, this clonotype counts as medium-sized. The chain recombines TRBV19 with TRBJ2-7; the D is unclear. Trimming took off 6 bases at V and 3 bases at J, with 15 bases between the two ends. Germline CDR1 LNHDA, CDR2 SQIVND (reference sequence). There are 14 residues in the CDR3. CDR3 nucleotide sequence: TGTGCCAGTAGCCTGCTTTGGCGTCGCTACGAGCAGTACTTC. Protein sequence: CASSLLWRRYEQYF. Full variable domain (remainder filled in from reference TRBV19 and TRBJ2-7): DGGITQSPKYLFRKEGQNVTLSCEQNLNHDAMYWYRQDPGQGLRLIYYSQIVNDFQKGDIAEGYSVSREKKESFPLTVTSAQKNPTAFYLCASSLLWRRYEQYFGPGTRLTVT.

This clonotype was observed many times. The genes are TRBV27 and TRBJ2-7, with D possibly TRBD2 on 6 matching bases. The CDR3 has 14 amino acids. Looked up from germline, CDR1 is MNHEY and CDR2 is SMNVEV (reference sequence). V lost 3 bases, J lost 2 bases, and 11 bases lay in between. The CDR3 DNA follows: TGTGCCAGCAGTTTTGGGCCGGGGGCCTACGAGCAGTACTTC. Its translation: CASSFGPGAYEQYF.

In this sample, this clonotype turned up many times. The chain recombines TRBV3-1 with TRBJ2-3, with 12 bases identical to TRBD2. Trimming took 2 bases from V and 3 from J; bases not matched to a gene: 9. Germline CDR1 is LGHDT and CDR2 is YNNKEL (reference sequence). The CDR3 length is 18 residues. The CDR3 spells CASSQTPGLAGSTDTQYF. The CDR3 nucleotides are TGTGCCAGCAGCCAAACTCCCGGACTAGCGGGGTCGACAGATACGCAGTATTTT.

This clonotype was recorded many times. The CDR3 coding sequence is TGCGCCAGCAGCTTAGGGGCCGGGGGGGCGTCCGCAGATACGCAGTATTTT. This sequence encodes CASSLGAGGASADTQYF. The chain is built from TRBV5-1 and TRBJ2-3; TRBD2 matches at 8 bases. Germline assignment: CDR1 SGHRS and CDR2 YFSETQ. V trimming: 2 bases; J trimming: 4 bases; junction bases outside the gene matches: 12. The length of the CDR3 is 17 residues.

This clonotype showed up many times. The rearrangement joins TRBV6-1 to TRBJ1-5, with D perhaps matching TRBD1 (5 bases). CDR3 size: 18 residues. Germline-derived CDR1 and CDR2 are MNHNS and SASEGT. V was cut by 8 bases and J by 4 bases, with 27 bases left in between. CDR3 coding DNA: TGTGCCAGCCTAGAGGCAGGGATAACCGGGGGTTGGAATCAGCCCCAGCATTTT. This gives the protein CASLEAGITGGWNQPQHF.

The sample holds many counts of this clonotype. The chain has TRBV11-1 and TRBJ2-2; 10 nucleotides agree with TRBD1. Germline V CDR1 and CDR2: SGHAT, FQDESV (reference sequence). This CDR3 contains 17 residues. The V gene end was trimmed by 8 bases and the J gene end by 1 base; junction bases not matched to a gene: 10. CDR3 loop: CASRDRGGLLNTGELFF. CDR3 DNA: TGTGCCAGCCGGGACAGGGGCGGGTTGTTGAACACCGGGGAGCTGTTTTTT.

As regards this clonotype: At one end the junction does not follow the germline gene, possibly because of a read error. The chain combines TRBV12-3 or TRBV12-4 with TRBJ2-7; D uncertain. This CDR3 has 16 residues. CDR3 in DNA: TGTACCAGCAGCTTAGGCCGGGCAATAGGCTCCTACGAGCAGTACTTC. Residues: CTSSLGRAIGSYEQYF.

This clonotype ranks as medium-sized (0.01 to 0.1%). The rearrangement links TRBV20-1 to TRBJ2-1, with D possibly TRBD2 on 6 matching bases. This CDR3 region has 12 residues. The ends were cut back, 4 bases at V and 7 bases at J, with 11 bases in the middle. Per germline, CDR1 DFQATT and CDR2 SNEGSKA (reference sequence). DNA of the CDR3: TGCAGTGCTACGCGGGATGTAAATGAGCAGTTCTTC. This translates into CSATRDVNEQFF.

This clonotype came up a few times. This chain joins TRBV7-6 and TRBJ2-4; D is tentatively TRBD1 or TRBD2 (6 bases each). The germline gives CDR1 SGHVS, CDR2 FNYEAQ. The V end was cut by 5 bases, the J end by 8 bases, with 16 bases between. This CDR3 spans 14 amino acids. CDR3 nucleotides: TGTGCCAGCAGCCCTAGAGGGGGGCGGGACATTCAGTACTTC. This sequence encodes CASSPRGGRDIQYF.

This clonotype has a count of ten or more. V is TRBV29-1 and J is TRBJ2-7; TRBD1 or TRBD2 may be the D gene (5 bases each). From germline, CDR1 is SQVTM and CDR2 ANQGSEA. The CDR3 extends over 13 amino acids. Trimming cost V 4 bases and J 3 bases, with 13 bases left between them. The CDR3 nucleotides are TGCAGCGTTGTTCGGGGACCCTACTACGAGCAGTACTTC. Encoded protein: CSVVRGPYYEQYF.

This clonotype showed up many times. The chain couples TRBV7-9 to TRBJ2-3; D is unclear. The germline V gene has CDR1 SEHNR and CDR2 FQNEAQ (reference sequence). The CDR3 covers 11 residues. Between the trimmed V and J ends, which lost 5 bases and 1 base, there was a span of 1 base. The CDR3 region is CASSRTDTQYF. In nucleotides, the CDR3 is TGTGCCAGCAGCCGCACAGATACGCAGTATTTT.

The rearrangement joins TRBV5-1 to TRBJ1-2, with D tentatively TRBD1 (6 bases). CDR3 length: 17 amino acids. Germline lookup yields CDR1 SGHRS and CDR2 YFSETQ. The ends were cut back, 4 bases at V and 3 bases at J, with 22 bases in the middle. CDR3 loop: CASSSFPHSGAYYGYTF. The CDR3, as DNA: TGCGCCAGCAGCAGCTTCCCCCATTCGGGGGCCTACTATGGCTACACCTTC.

This clonotype was counted ten times or more. This chain joins TRBV5-4 and TRBJ1-1; D gene unclear. The length of the CDR3 is 13 residues. V shed 4 bases and J shed 6 bases, with 13 bases lying between them. The germline gives CDR1 SGHNT, CDR2 YYREEE (reference sequence). CDR3 loop: CASSKGRGPEAFF. CDR3 bases: TGTGCCAGCAGCAAGGGCCGGGGTCCTGAAGCTTTCTTT.